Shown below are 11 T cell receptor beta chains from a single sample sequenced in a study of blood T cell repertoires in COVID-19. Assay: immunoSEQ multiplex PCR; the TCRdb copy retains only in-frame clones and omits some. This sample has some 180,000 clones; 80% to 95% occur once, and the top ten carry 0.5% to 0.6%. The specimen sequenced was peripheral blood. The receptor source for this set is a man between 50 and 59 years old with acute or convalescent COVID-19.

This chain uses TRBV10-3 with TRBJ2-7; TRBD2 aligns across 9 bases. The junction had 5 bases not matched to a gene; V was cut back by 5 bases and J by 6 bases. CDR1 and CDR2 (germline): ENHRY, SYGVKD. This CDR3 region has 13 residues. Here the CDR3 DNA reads TGTGCCATCAGTCCAGGACTAGCGCGCGAGCAGTACGTC. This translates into CAISPGLAREQYV.

The CDR3 coding sequence is TGTGCCAGCAGTTCGCCTCAGACAGGCGTATATGGCTACACCTTC. This translates into CASSSPQTGVYGYTF. The J gene is TRBJ1-2, the V gene TRBV28; the D gene is possibly TRBD1 (6 bases). V was trimmed by 4 bases and J by 5 bases, leaving 17 bases between them. CDR1 and CDR2 from the germline V gene are MDHEN and SYDVKM. This CDR3 is built from 15 residues.

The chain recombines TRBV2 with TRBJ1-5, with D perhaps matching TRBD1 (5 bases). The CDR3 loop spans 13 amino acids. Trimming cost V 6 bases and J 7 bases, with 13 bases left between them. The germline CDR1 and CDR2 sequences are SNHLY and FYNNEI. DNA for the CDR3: TGTGCCAGCAGAGGAGACAGTATCCAGCCCCAGCATTTT. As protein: CASRGDSIQPQHF.

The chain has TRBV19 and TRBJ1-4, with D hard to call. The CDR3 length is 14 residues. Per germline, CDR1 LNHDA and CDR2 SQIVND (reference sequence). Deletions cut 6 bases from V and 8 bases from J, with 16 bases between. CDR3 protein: CASRPTDRGEKLFF. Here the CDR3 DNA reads TGTGCCAGTAGGCCCACGGACCGCGGGGAAAAACTGTTTTTT.

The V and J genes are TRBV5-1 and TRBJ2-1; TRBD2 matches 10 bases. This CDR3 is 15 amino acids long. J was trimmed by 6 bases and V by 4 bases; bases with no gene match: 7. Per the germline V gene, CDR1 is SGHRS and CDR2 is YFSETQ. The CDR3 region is CASSLQTSGFNEQFF. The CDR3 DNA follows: TGCGCCAGCAGCCTCCAGACTAGCGGGTTCAATGAGCAGTTCTTC.

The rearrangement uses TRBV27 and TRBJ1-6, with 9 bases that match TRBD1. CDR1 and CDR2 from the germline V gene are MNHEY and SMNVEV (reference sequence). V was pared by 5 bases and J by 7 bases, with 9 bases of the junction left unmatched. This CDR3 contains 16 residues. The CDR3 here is CASSPLRTGVNSPLHF. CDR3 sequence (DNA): TGTGCCAGCAGTCCCCTAAGGACAGGGGTGAATTCACCCCTCCACTTT.

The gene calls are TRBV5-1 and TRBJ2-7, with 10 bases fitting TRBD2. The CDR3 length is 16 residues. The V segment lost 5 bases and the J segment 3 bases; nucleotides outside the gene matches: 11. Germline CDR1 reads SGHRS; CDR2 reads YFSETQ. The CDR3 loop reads CASRERASGSNYEQYF. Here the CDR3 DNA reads TGCGCCAGCAGGGAGCGGGCTAGCGGGAGTAACTACGAGCAGTACTTC.

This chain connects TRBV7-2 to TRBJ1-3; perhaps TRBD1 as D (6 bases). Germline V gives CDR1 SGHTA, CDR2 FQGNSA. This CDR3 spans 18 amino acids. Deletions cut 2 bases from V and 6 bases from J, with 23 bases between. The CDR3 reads CASSLSFLPGGGQNTIYF. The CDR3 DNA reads TGTGCCAGCAGCTTAAGTTTCCTGCCGGGAGGGGGACAAAACACCATATATTTT.

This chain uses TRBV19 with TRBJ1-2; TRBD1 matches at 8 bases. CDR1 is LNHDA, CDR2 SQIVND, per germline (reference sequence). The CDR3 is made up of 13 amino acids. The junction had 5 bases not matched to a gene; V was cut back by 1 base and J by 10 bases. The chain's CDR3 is CASSIGTGRDYTF. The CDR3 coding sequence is TGTGCCAGTAGTATAGGGACAGGGAGGGACTACACCTTC.

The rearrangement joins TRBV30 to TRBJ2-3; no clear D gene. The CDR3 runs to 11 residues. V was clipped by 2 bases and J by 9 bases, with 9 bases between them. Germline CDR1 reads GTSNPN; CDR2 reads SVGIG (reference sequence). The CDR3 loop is CAWSRLLTQYF. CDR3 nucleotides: TGTGCCTGGAGTAGACTCCTAACGCAGTATTTT.

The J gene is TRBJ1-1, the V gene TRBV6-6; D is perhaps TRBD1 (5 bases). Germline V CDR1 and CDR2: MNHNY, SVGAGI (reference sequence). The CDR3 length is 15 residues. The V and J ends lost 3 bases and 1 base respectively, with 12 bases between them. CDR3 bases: TGTGCCAGCAGTTATTCGGGGGGGGAGAACACTGAAGCTTTCTTT. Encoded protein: CASSYSGGENTEAFF.